This TCR beta chain is drawn from a study of regulatory T cells in long-lasting Graves disease. TCR beta libraries were built with iRepertoire HTBI primers and Arm-PCR of CDR3 regions. Each CDR3 protein gets one entry after TCRdb re-called the multiplex PCR reads with MiXCR. The sample carries more than 400,000 distinct CDR3 sequences, roughly 17% recorded once. Noted time point: newly diagnosed GD, antithyroid drugs for less than 3 months. From RNA extracted from PBMCs, the TCR library was made. In this sample, this clonotype turned up many times. CDR1 is ENHRY, CDR2 SYGVKD, per germline. V lost 11 bases and J lost 1, with 8 bases in between. This CDR3 has 11 residues. This sample was also put to use in a study of T cells in Graves' hyperthyroidism and ophthalmopathy.

This TCR was sampled from a woman in her twenties or thirties with Graves disease. Sequenced material: peripheral blood mononuclear cells (PBMCs), taken at new diagnosis, from a patient treated with antithyroid drugs. J is TRBJ1-1 and V is TRBV10-3; D is possibly TRBD1 (5 bases). Here the CDR3 reads CAPDRNTEAFF. DNA for the CDR3: TGTGCCCCCGACAGGAACACTGAAGCTTTCTTT.